A single sample is the source of the 5 T cell receptor beta chains below, sequenced in a study of CD8+ T cells in alopecia areata. Extracted RNA was reverse transcribed into cDNA, the sequencing template. Generated by immunoSEQ multiplex PCR, the TCRdb table keeps only in-frame clones and is missing some. In the table there are some 180,000 clones, 53% of which are singletons. Treatment meaning: oral pan-JAK inhibitor, 5-10 mg twice daily. The sample was CD8+ T cells sorted from blood, taken at week 24, from a patient treated with tofacitinib. The source of these receptors is a human donor with alopecia areata.

V and J are TRBV13 and TRBJ1-2, with D possibly TRBD1 on 5 matching bases. Trimming took off 4 bases at V and 9 bases at J, with 12 bases between the two ends. This CDR3 is 12 amino acids long. The germline V gene encodes CDR1 PRHDT and CDR2 FYEKMQ (reference sequence). CDR3 region: CASSSGRGSYTF. CDR3 nucleotides: TGTGCCAGCAGCTCGGGTCGGGGGAGCTACACCTTC.

The rearrangement links TRBV29-1 to TRBJ2-7; a possible D gene is TRBD2 (5 bases). Germline-derived CDR1 and CDR2 are SQVTM and ANQGSEA. V lost 5 bases and J lost 2, with 13 bases in between. This CDR3 is built from 13 residues. CDR3 residues: CSVIRELPYEQYF. CDR3 sequence (DNA): TGCAGCGTTATAAGGGAGCTCCCCTACGAGCAGTACTTC.

The table lists this clone with a few counts. This sequence joins TRBV29-1 and TRBJ2-2, with TRBD1 matching over 12 bases. The CDR3 loop spans 15 amino acids. Germline CDR1 and CDR2: SQVTM and ANQGSEA. With V trimmed by 6 bases and J by 5 bases, 7 bases remained unmatched. CDR3 sequence (DNA): TGCAGCGTCCCTGGGACAGGGGGCGGAACCGGGGAGCTGTTTTTT. This gives the protein CSVPGTGGGTGELFF.

The genes are TRBV5-6 and TRBJ1-1, with D perhaps TRBD1 (5 bases). Trimming removed 2 bases at V and 9 bases at J, with 8 bases between. The CDR3 sequence is 11 residues long. The V gene's germline CDR1 is SGHDT and CDR2 YYEEEE. CDR3 amino acids: CASSFQGKAFF. Written as DNA, the CDR3 is TGTGCCAGCAGCTTCCAGGGCAAAGCTTTCTTT. The full variable domain, in which reference TRBV5-6 and TRBJ1-1 provide the parts outside the CDR3, is DAGVTQSPTHLIKTRGQQVTLRCSPKSGHDTVSWYQQALGQGPQFIFQYYEEEERQRGNFPDRFSGHQFPNYSSELNVNALLLGDSALYLCASSFQGKAFFGQGTRLTVV.

The V call is TRBV4-3, the J call TRBJ2-3, with 10 bases aligning to TRBD1. CDR1 is LGHNA, CDR2 YSLEER, per germline. CDR3 length: 17 residues. The junction had 9 bases not matched to a gene; V was cut back by 6 bases and J by 0 bases. CDR3 amino acids: CASRRGTGARSTDTQYF. The CDR3 DNA sequence: TGCGCCAGCAGACGCGGGACAGGGGCCCGTAGCACAGATACGCAGTATTTT.